These 3 T cell receptor beta chains were all obtained from the same sample, sequenced in a study of blood T cell repertoires in COVID-19. The protocol was immunoSEQ multiplex PCR, while the TCRdb copy is restricted to in-frame clones and leaves out a portion. In the table there are some 130,000 clones, around 76% of which are singletons. Sequenced sample: peripheral blood. These receptors originate from a man aged 80 or over with acute or convalescent COVID-19.

This clone has only one observation. The chain combines TRBV5-1 with TRBJ1-2; D is undetermined. V lost 8 bases, J lost 8 bases, and 19 bases lay in between. The CDR3 is made up of 13 amino acids. CDR1 and CDR2 from the germline V gene are SGHRS and YFSETQ. The CDR3 loop is CASRLEAMRGYTF. CDR3 coding DNA: TGCGCCAGTCGACTCGAGGCCATGCGAGGCTACACCTTC.

The gene calls are TRBV18 and TRBJ2-4, with TRBD1 identical over 7 bases. The J segment lost 12 bases and the V segment lost 3 bases, leaving 14 bases of the junction unmatched. This CDR3 has 15 residues. Germline CDR1 is KGHSH and CDR2 is LQKENI. CDR3 nucleotide sequence: TGTGCCAGCTCACCCCCGACAGGGATTAAGGAAACTCAGTACTTC. This codes for CASSPPTGIKETQYF.

The rearrangement links TRBV6-5 to TRBJ1-5; 8 bases agree with TRBD1. The V segment lost 6 bases and the J segment 2 bases; nucleotides outside the gene matches: 0. The CDR3 contains 13 residues. CDR1 and CDR2 from the germline V gene are MNHEY and SVGAGI. CDR3 region: CASRGQGNQPQHF. In DNA, the CDR3 is TGTGCCAGCAGGGGACAGGGCAATCAGCCCCAGCATTTT.